The next 27 T cell receptor beta chains were all read from a single sample in a study of T cell repertoires in cytomegalovirus infection. TCRdb ran MiXCR on the reads and lists one entry per CDR3 protein. The table records about 20,000 distinct CDR3 sequences, about 42% of them present only once. These receptors are not linked to any known antigen. Sequencing used CD8+ T cells from cultured PBMCs, obtained from culture after CMV antigen stimulation. Receptors originate from a human donor in good health (CMV status not recorded). Some clones in this sample may be carry-over from other donors' samples.

In its sample, this clonotype was seen a few times. The chain combines TRBV6-6 with TRBJ1-3, with a possible D match to TRBD1 (6 bases). The V end lost 10 bases, the J end lost 1 base, and 11 bases lay between the germline ends. CDR1 and CDR2 from the germline V gene are MNHNY and SVGAGI (reference sequence). CDR3 length: 13 amino acids. Here the CDR3 DNA reads TGTGCCACCTTCCAGGGGTCTGGAAACACCATATATTTT. It yields the protein CATFQGSGNTIYF.

This chain connects TRBV27 to TRBJ2-1, with 9 nucleotides matching TRBD1. Germline CDR1 MNHEY, CDR2 SMNVEV (reference sequence). Germline trimming cut 5 bases from V and 4 bases from J; bases unmatched to any gene: 6. The CDR3 totals 15 residues. The CDR3 sequence: CASSDGTGNYNEQFF. The CDR3 nucleotides are TGTGCCAGCAGTGACGGGACAGGGAATTACAATGAGCAGTTCTTC.

The chain combines TRBV19 with TRBJ2-6, with D perhaps TRBD1 (6 bases). Trimming stripped 1 base from V and 2 bases from J, with 9 bases between. The germline CDR1 and CDR2 sequences are LNHDA and SQIVND (reference sequence). This CDR3 comprises 16 residues. CDR3 sequence reads: CASSIGGGAGANVLTF. CDR3 nucleotide sequence: TGTGCCAGTAGTATAGGTGGGGGCGCTGGGGCCAACGTCCTGACTTTC. Full variable domain (remainder filled in from reference TRBV19 and TRBJ2-6): DGGITQSPKYLFRKEGQNVTLSCEQNLNHDAMYWYRQDPGQGLRLIYYSQIVNDFQKGDIAEGYSVSREKKESFPLTVTSAQKNPTAFYLCASSIGGGAGANVLTFGAGSRLTVL.

The chain carries TRBV7-9 and TRBJ1-1; D is uncertain. The germline V and J ends were trimmed by 3 bases and 4 bases, with 6 bases remaining between them. CDR3 length equals 12 residues. Germline CDR1 and CDR2: SEHNR and FQNEAQ (reference sequence). This CDR3 reads CASSFKGTEAFF. The CDR3, as DNA: TGTGCCAGCAGCTTTAAAGGCACTGAAGCTTTCTTT.

The V gene is TRBV12-3 or TRBV12-4, the J gene TRBJ2-4, with D unresolved. The V and J ends lost 6 bases and 2 bases respectively, with 11 bases between them. This CDR3 has 14 residues. The CDR3 DNA reads as TGTGCCAGCAGCCTTGCGCTTACCAAAAACATTCAGTACTTC. Translating gives CASSLALTKNIQYF.

This chain uses TRBV11-2 with TRBJ1-1; D may be TRBD1 (6 bases). The length of the CDR3 is 17 residues. V shed 0 bases and J shed 0 bases, with 14 bases lying between them. Per germline, CDR1 SGHAT and CDR2 FQNNGV. CDR3 DNA: TGTGCCAGCAGCTTAGATGGGCAGGGGAGCGTGAACACTGAAGCTTTCTTT. It encodes CASSLDGQGSVNTEAFF.

The chain carries TRBV7-2 and TRBJ1-5; 9 nucleotides align to TRBD1. CDR1 is SGHTA, CDR2 FQGNSA, per germline. After removal of 2 bases from V and 8 bases from J, the junction contained 13 bases not matched to a gene. The CDR3 contains 17 residues. CDR3 amino acids: CASSLYSRDREGEPQHF. The CDR3 nucleotides read TGTGCCAGCAGCTTATACTCCCGGGACAGGGAGGGTGAGCCCCAGCATTTT.

The chain recombines TRBV27 with TRBJ2-5; D is perhaps TRBD2 (6 bases). CDR1 is MNHEY, CDR2 SMNVEV, per germline (reference sequence). This CDR3 is built from 17 residues. V was pared by 6 bases and J by 7 bases, with 27 bases between. In nucleotides, the CDR3 is TGTGCCAGCAGCGAGGGAACGGACTACGGTCCCAGAGGGACCCAGTACTTC. This codes for CASSEGTDYGPRGTQYF.

CDR3 amino acids: CSASRGGRGSYNEQFF. CDR3 coding DNA: TGCAGTGCTAGCCGTGGAGGGCGGGGGTCCTACAATGAGCAGTTCTTC. V is TRBV20-1 and J is TRBJ2-1; TRBD2 matches at 7 bases. V lost 3 bases and J lost 1; bases outside the gene matches: 9. This CDR3 has 16 residues. The germline gives CDR1 DFQATT, CDR2 SNEGSKA (reference sequence).

This chain uses TRBV6-1 with TRBJ2-3; 10 bases are a match to TRBD2. Germline V gene lookup returns CDR1 MNHNS and CDR2 SASEGT. The CDR3 loop spans 17 amino acids. The trim removed 5 bases at V and 0 bases at J, leaving 8 bases unmatched. The CDR3 sequence is CASSYERGGPSTDTQYF. Written as DNA, the CDR3 is TGTGCCAGCAGTTATGAGCGGGGGGGCCCTAGCACAGATACGCAGTATTTT.

This clonotype has only a few counts. The chain combines TRBV4-1 with TRBJ2-3, with D maybe TRBD2 (6 bases). V was pared by 4 bases and J by 3 bases, with 23 bases between. The CDR3 runs 18 residues. Germline values: CDR1 MGHRA, CDR2 YSYEKL. CDR3 residues: CASSPYSSAALATDTQYF. CDR3 in DNA: TGCGCCAGCAGCCCATACTCCTCTGCGGCACTAGCAACAGATACGCAGTATTTT.

V gene TRBV19 combines with J gene TRBJ1-1; D is unresolved. V was clipped by 1 base and J by 5 bases, with 2 bases between them. Germline V gene data show CDR1 as LNHDA and CDR2 as SQIVND (reference sequence). This CDR3 is built from 11 residues. DNA for the CDR3: TGTGCCAGTAGTATAGGAACTGAAGCTTTCTTT. This codes for CASSIGTEAFF.

This clonotype was observed a handful of times. The chain joins TRBV19 to TRBJ1-2, with a tentative D call TRBD1 (6 bases). The CDR3 extends over 14 amino acids. V gave up 9 bases and J gave up 1 base, with 15 bases separating them. The germline CDR1 and CDR2 sequences are LNHDA and SQIVND (reference sequence). The CDR3 region has the DNA TGTGCCAGCGAATCAGGGGTATTTAACTATGGCTACACCTTC. Translation: CASESGVFNYGYTF.

This clonotype turned up a few times. The V and J genes are TRBV7-8 and TRBJ1-2; D is ambiguous. The CDR3 is 17 amino acids. Germline values: CDR1 SGHVS, CDR2 FQNEAQ. V was trimmed by 7 bases and J by 4 bases, leaving 25 bases between them. This chain's CDR3 is CASTEGAVPSRIYGYTF. CDR3 in DNA: TGTGCCAGCACCGAGGGCGCAGTTCCATCCCGCATCTATGGCTACACCTTC.

This clonotype has more than one count but fewer than ten. The chain combines TRBV18 with TRBJ2-3; D is perhaps TRBD2 (6 bases). In germline, CDR1 is KGHSH, CDR2 LQKENI. The CDR3 consists of 17 residues. Deletions cut 1 base from V and 2 bases from J, with 16 bases between. CDR3 nucleotide sequence: TGTGCCAGCTCACCACTGAGGCGGGGCCCCCTCACAGATACGCAGTATTTT. It is translated as CASSPLRRGPLTDTQYF.

The chain joins TRBV5-5 to TRBJ2-2; 11 nucleotides agree with TRBD1. Germline assignment: CDR1 SGHKS and CDR2 YYEKEE (reference sequence). Trimming cost V 4 bases and J 4 bases; bases outside gene matches: 6. There are 16 residues in the CDR3. Here the CDR3 reads CASSPGQGASTGELFF. CDR3 bases: TGTGCCAGCAGCCCTGGACAGGGGGCGAGCACCGGGGAGCTGTTTTTT.

The chain employs TRBV5-1 and TRBJ2-1; maybe TRBD2 (6 bases). Trimming cost V 7 bases and J 5 bases, with 13 bases left between them. Germline CDR1 is SGHRS and CDR2 is YFSETQ. This CDR3 comprises 13 residues. CDR3 coding DNA: TGCGCCAGCGGCCCGGGACTCCACAATGAGCAGTTCTTC. Its protein product is CASGPGLHNEQFF.

CDR3 DNA: TGTGCCAGCAGCTTCCGGAACACCATATATTTT. Its translation is CASSFRNTIYF. The rearrangement joins TRBV7-2 to TRBJ1-3, with D uncertain. V lost 3 bases, J lost 7 bases, and 4 bases lay in between. The CDR3 is made up of 11 amino acids. Per the germline V gene, CDR1 is SGHTA and CDR2 is FQGNSA.

This clonotype has just a few counts. V and J are TRBV7-8 and TRBJ2-2; D unresolved. The V and J ends lost 5 bases and 0 bases respectively, with 19 bases between them. Germline V lookup: CDR1 SGHVS, CDR2 FQNEAQ. The CDR3 contains 18 residues. CDR3 residues: CASSNLSPSHSNTGELFF. CDR3 coding DNA: TGTGCCAGCAGCAACCTATCCCCCTCGCATTCGAACACCGGGGAGCTGTTTTTT.

The rearrangement links TRBV11-3 to TRBJ2-4; 12 bases agree with TRBD2. The CDR3 loop spans 18 amino acids. V lost 3 bases to trimming and J lost 0 bases; unmatched junction nucleotides: 6. Per germline, CDR1 SGHNT and CDR2 YENEEA. The CDR3 is CASSFGLAGGPAKNIQYF. The CDR3 DNA follows: TGTGCCAGCAGCTTCGGTCTAGCGGGGGGGCCAGCCAAAAACATTCAGTACTTC.

At least ten counts were recorded for this clonotype. V is TRBV6-6 and J is TRBJ1-5, with D possibly matching TRBD1 (5 bases). The CDR3 runs 11 residues. CDR1 MNHNY and CDR2 SVGAGI come from the germline V gene (reference sequence). V shed 10 bases and J shed 11 bases, with 15 bases lying between them. The CDR3 region is CATLAREAQHF. The CDR3 bases are TGTGCCACCCTAGCCAGGGAGGCCCAGCATTTT.

The chain is built from TRBV7-8 and TRBJ2-7; the match to TRBD2 covers 7 bases. The CDR3 runs to 14 residues. Germline CDR1 is SGHVS and CDR2 is FQNEAQ. V shed 5 bases, J shed 1 base, and the junction held 5 bases outside the gene matches. This CDR3 reads CASSARGISYEQYF. The DNA for the CDR3 is TGTGCCAGCAGCGCGCGGGGGATTTCCTACGAGCAGTACTTC. Drawing the rest from reference TRBV7-8 and TRBJ2-7, the complete variable domain is GAGVSQSPRYKVAKRGQDVALRCDPISGHVSLFWYQQALGQGPEFLTYFQNEAQLDKSGLPSDRFFAERPEGSVSTLKIQRTQQEDSAVYLCASSARGISYEQYFGPGTRLTVT.

The V and J genes are TRBV11-2 and TRBJ1-2; TRBD1 matches at 8 bases. Germline trimming cut 7 bases from V and 8 bases from J; bases unmatched to any gene: 9. Germline values: CDR1 SGHAT, CDR2 FQNNGV. The CDR3 totals 13 residues. CDR3 loop: CASTVQGVRGYTF. The CDR3 DNA is TGTGCCAGCACCGTACAGGGGGTTAGAGGCTACACCTTC. Filled out from reference TRBV11-2 and TRBJ1-2, the complete variable domain reads EAGVAQSPRYKIIEKRQSVAFWCNPISGHATLYWYQQILGQGPKLLIQFQNNGVVDDSQLPKDRFSAERLKGVDSTLKIQPAKLEDSAVYLCASTVQGVRGYTFGSGTRLTVV.

The rearrangement joins TRBV5-4 to TRBJ1-2; tentative D call: TRBD1 (6 bases). The ends were cut back, 0 bases at V and 6 bases at J, with 18 bases in the middle. The germline gives CDR1 SGHNT, CDR2 YYREEE (reference sequence). This CDR3 has 16 residues. The CDR3 coding sequence is TGTGCCAGCAGCTTGGCCTGGGCAGGGGATAATGATGGCTACACCTTC. Translated, it gives CASSLAWAGDNDGYTF.

About this clonotype itself: A much larger clone differs by one base, so this may be a read error. The chain has TRBV7-2 and TRBJ1-6; D is unclear. Germline CDR1 and CDR2: SGHTA and FQGNSA. V lost 1 base and J lost 5, with 9 bases in between. The CDR3 length is 15 residues. The CDR3 DNA follows: TGTGCCAGCAGCTTAGGACTAGGCGATAATTCACCCCTCCACTTT. Protein sequence: CASSLGLGDNSPLHF.

The gene calls are TRBV9 and TRBJ2-3; 11 bases align to TRBD2. V dropped 7 bases and J dropped 2; count of bases not matched to a gene: 6. The CDR3 covers 15 residues. Per germline, CDR1 SGDLS and CDR2 YYNGEE. The chain's CDR3 is CASDSGLADTDTQYF. The CDR3, as DNA: TGTGCCAGCGACTCGGGACTAGCGGACACAGATACGCAGTATTTT.

This clonotype was counted ten times or more. The chain employs TRBV7-2 and TRBJ2-7; TRBD1 agrees at 8 bases. This CDR3 has 15 amino acids. With 1 base clipped from V and 5 bases from J, the junction kept 7 bases outside the gene matches. Germline CDR1 and CDR2: SGHTA and FQGNSA. CDR3 sequence reads: CASSLVGQGTNEQYF. The CDR3 region has the DNA TGTGCCAGCAGCTTAGTTGGACAGGGAACTAACGAGCAGTACTTC.